This is a list of T cell receptor beta chains from one sample in a study of response to subunit inactivated influenza vaccine. TCRdb reanalysed the RT-PCR reads using MiXCR and keeps one entry per CDR3 protein. The repertoire holds some 570,000 distinct CDR3 sequences, around 10% seen once, with approximately 11% in the top ten. The sample was also linked to a second study, of T cells expressing NK-cell markers.

The material was PBMCs from blood, obtained on the day of vaccination. The origin of the receptors is a man aged 45-65 years who received an inactivated influenza vaccine. Both conserved end residues are part of each CDR3. The order of the fields is D gene, V gene, clone size, J gene, CDR3 protein, CDR3 DNA. A D gene is named only where the DNA matches it firmly. Clone size is not always given. Where it is, it says once, few, many or a class for expanded clones.

>-|TRBV7-2|few|TRBJ2-4
CASSLGQGMVNIQYF
TGTGCCAGCAGCTTGGGGCAGGGAATGGTGAACATTCAGTACTTC
>-|TRBV5-6|-|TRBJ2-7
CASSWGGQPYEQYF
TGTGCCAGCAGCTGGGGGGGACAACCCTACGAGCAGTACTTC
>-|TRBV7-2|few|TRBJ1-2
CASSRAGDLNYGYTF
TGTGCCAGCAGCCGGGCGGGGGATTTGAACTATGGCTACACCTTC
>TRBD1|TRBV29-1|few|TRBJ2-5
CSVDLQGQYQETQYF
TGCAGCGTTGACCTCCAGGGACAGTACCAAGAGACCCAGTACTTC
>TRBD1|TRBV27|-|TRBJ1-6
CASKVQGQNSPLHF
TGTGCCAGCAAAGTACAGGGGCAGAATTCACCCCTCCACTTT
>TRBD2|TRBV24-1|few|TRBJ2-3
CATSDPGGSRTDTQYF
TGTGCCACCAGTGACCCGGGGGGTTCGCGCACAGATACGCAGTATTTT
>TRBD2|TRBV4-3|-|TRBJ2-3
CASSQFPVGGTSTDTQYF
TGCGCCAGCAGCCAGTTCCCGGTCGGGGGGACTAGCACAGATACGCAGTATTTT
>-|TRBV9|few|TRBJ2-3
CASSRGITDTQYF
TGTGCCAGCAGCAGGGGAATAACAGATACGCAGTATTTT
>-|TRBV6-2/TRBV6-3|-|TRBJ2-1
CASNRGLADEQFF
TGTGCCAGCAACCGGGGTCTAGCTGATGAGCAGTTCTTC
>-|TRBV4-2|few|TRBJ2-2
CASSQEVRGLDTGELFF
TGTGCCAGCAGCCAAGAAGTGAGGGGGTTAGACACCGGGGAGCTGTTTTTT
>-|TRBV6-5|few|TRBJ2-1
CASSYSSYEQFF
TGTGCCAGCAGTTACTCGAGCTATGAGCAGTTCTTC
>-|TRBV5-4|few|TRBJ2-1
CASSLVGRGTYNEQFF
TGTGCCAGCAGCTTGGTAGGACGAGGCACCTACAATGAGCAGTTCTTC
>-|TRBV11-2|-|TRBJ2-2
CASSSGVYTGELFF
TGTGCCAGCAGCTCCGGAGTCTACACCGGGGAGCTGTTTTTT
>-|TRBV7-3|-|TRBJ2-1
CASSLKGQDFYNEQFF
TGTGCCAGCAGCTTAAAGGGCCAGGATTTCTACAATGAGCAGTTCTTC
>-|TRBV6-5|-|TRBJ1-2
CASSSGGRSFGYTF
TGTGCCAGCAGTTCGGGGGGCAGAAGTTTTGGCTACACCTTC
>-|TRBV7-2|-|TRBJ2-3
CASSSDGGRDTQYF
TGTGCCAGCAGCTCCGACGGGGGCCGGGATACGCAGTATTTT
>-|TRBV29-1|few|TRBJ2-1
CSLAEGFGMRHNEQFF
TGCAGCCTTGCCGAAGGGTTCGGGATGAGGCACAATGAGCAGTTCTTC
>-|TRBV15|-|TRBJ1-1
CATSRDWLGNITEAFF
TGTGCCACCAGCAGAGATTGGTTGGGCAATATCACTGAAGCTTTCTTT
>-|TRBV7-2|few|TRBJ2-7
CASSSPGTGSYEQYF
TGTGCCAGCAGCTCACCGGGGACGGGCTCCTACGAGCAGTACTTC